This T cell receptor (beta chain) is drawn from a study of blood T cell repertoires in COVID-19 (dated by TCRdb to 2020 to 2022). As for the study more broadly: Samples from collaborators originated in the United States, Italy and Spain and spanned both the acute and convalescent phases of COVID-19. The material from the prospective study consisted of cDNA or gDNA derived from T cells, B-cell-depleted T cells, or PBMCs. Subjects who had been exposed to COVID-19, were actively infected with it, or had recovered from it provided the deeply sampled blood TCRbeta repertoires that made up the dataset. HLA class I and class II types, where available, came from metadata supplied by the sample provider rather than from assay-based typing. The samples were drawn from the first 160 participants of the ongoing ImmuneRACE study and from more than 1,000 subjects provided by 6 global collaborators. A de-identified subject ID, COVID-19 status, age in years and sex were almost always included in the sample metadata. The repertoires were made available in a free public database intended to serve as a resource for research on the immune response to SARS-CoV-2.

Whole blood was collected in K2EDTA tubes by collaborating institutions according to the institutions' own protocols. For TCRbeta analysis, collaborator samples were shipped as frozen whole blood, as isolated PBMCs, or as DNA extracted from either sample type. CDR1 and CDR2 (SQVTM, ANQGSEA) derive from the germline V gene. Trimming removed 3 bases from V and 10 bases from J; the gene matches leave 6 bases unexplained. Spanning cysteine to phenylalanine, the CDR3 consists of 12 amino acids. Only the CDR3 part of the read is kept: 36 bases, read in frame from the first base. General study outcomes and caveats: The amount of clinical and demographic metadata varied by source and participant and was provided uncurated.

The immunoSEQ Assay, a bias-controlled multiplex PCR, was used to amplify TCRbeta CDR3 regions from genomic DNA. Regarding the original processing steps: Nucleated cell counts per sample were estimated from amplification of reference gene primers within the assay. To quantify the absolute abundance of each unique TCRbeta CDR3 rearrangement, sequence reads were collapsed and filtered. For each sample, productive Simpson clonality was calculated as the square root of Simpson's diversity index across productive rearrangements. As stored in TCRdb, this immuneACCESS dataset retains in-frame rearrangements with V and J assigned. A fraction of the clones does not appear; measured against another copy, unresolved V genes explain less than half of the discrepancy, and the remainder lacks a known reason. The V and J calls and clone size are taken from that table; D and trimming were inferred from the DNA. The sample table holds around 250,000 clones, of which roughly 89% were seen once. The ten largest account for 3% of the sample.

On this clone itself: Its antigen is still unknown. No base-level quality is on record; no much larger clone is a single base apart.

Recombination linked TRBV29-1 to TRBJ1-1, with TRBD1 matching 9 junction bases. The sequenced sample was peripheral blood. This receptor was identified in a woman aged 25 to 45 with active or convalescent COVID-19. The DNA sequence is given as TGCAGCGTTGACCGGGACAGGGAACGAGCTTTCTTT. It codes for CSVDRDRERAFF. The variable domain in full, with residues beyond the CDR3 obtained from the reference TRBV29-1 and TRBJ1-1 genes, is SAVISQKPSRDICQRGTSLTIQCQVDSQVTMMFWYRQQPGQSLTLIATANQGSEATYESGFVIDKFPISRPNLTFSTLTVSNMSPEDSSIYLCSVDRDRERAFFGQGTRLTVV.